This T cell receptor beta chain was captured in a study of shared clonotypes between healthy human individuals. On the study more broadly: A couple of women and a few men aged 18 to 49 served as donors.

General study results and limits: Even with large depth, rarefaction showed that sorted-subset sequencing was incomplete.

CDR1 SGHRS and CDR2 YFSETQ come from the germline V gene. This CDR3 region has 16 residues. Deletions cut 0 bases from V and 11 bases from J, with 23 bases between. Worth noting for this clone: What it recognizes is unknown.

The study drew its donors from healthy HIV-negative adults without recent acute infections or vaccinations. CD45RA-negative memory and CD45RA+ naive subsets were split from the CD4+ cells. The table came from immunoSEQ multiplex PCR; TCRdb's copy has only in-frame clones and leaves some out. The data show about 600,000 clones, around 97% seen once. The clonotype originates from a woman aged 25 to 39 in good health. The specimen was naive CD4+ T cells sorted from blood. Subset defined: CD45RA+ positively selected. This chain connects TRBV5-1 to TRBJ1-1; D remains ambiguous. CDR3 sequence: CASSLGSGSILSYAFF. In DNA form, the CDR3 reads TGCGCCAGCAGCTTGGGATCGGGCAGTATCCTGAGCTACGCTTTCTTT.